The T cell receptor (beta chain) described here comes from a study of T cells after posttransplantation cyclophosphamide. Study observations and caveats: Donor CD8+ memory clones often dominated recipient blood repertoires at later times. Recipient CMV seropositivity and CMV reactivation strongly tracked TRB clonality.

Per the germline V gene, CDR1 is LGHNA and CDR2 is YSLEER. The CDR3 spans 16 residues. The V and J ends lost 1 base and 6 bases, in that order; junction bases with no gene match: 7. A marrow graft followed busulfan-fludarabine conditioning, with cyclophosphamide on days +3 and +4. Details on this clone: Its antigen remains unidentified.

TCRdb's table, derived via immunoSEQ multiplex PCR, lists solely in-frame clones and lacks some. The profile shows under 20,000 clones, about 68% of them singletons. This receptor was taken from a male patient aged 30 to 40 who received an allogeneic stem cell transplant from a related donor, was CMV-positive, and had acute GVHD only. Some of these T cells may belong to the graft donor. Sample: PBMCs, taken after an allogeneic stem cell transplant with post-transplant cyclophosphamide. V gene TRBV4-3 combines with J gene TRBJ1-2; 11 positions agree with TRBD1. Here the CDR3 reads CASSQAGTGGLDGYTF. CDR3 bases: TGCGCCAGCAGCCAAGCTGGGACAGGGGGTCTCGATGGCTACACCTTC.